The clone carrying this TCR beta chain appeared a few times. The antigen is unknown. Germline values: CDR1 SGDLS, CDR2 YYNGEE. V was pared by 7 bases and J by 3 bases, with 8 bases between. The CDR3 consists of 12 residues. The sample is drawn from a study of lymphopenia after photon versus proton radiotherapy. Study-wide results and limits: Better survival with proton therapy was suggested as possible, not demonstrated. A bigger post-nadir fall in TCR diversity correlated inversely with survival time in deceased patients. After the lymphocyte nadir, photon-treated repertoires showed oligoclonal expansion, especially of CD8+ Temra cells. Relative stability marked proton patients; photon patients lost diversity and naive cells.

The data were produced by immunoSEQ multiplex PCR, yet TCRdb's version contains in-frame clones alone and is incomplete. The sample consists of roughly 30,000 clones, around 80% of them appearing once. The clonotype originates from a man between 50 and 59 years old with gastric cancer. This sequence joins TRBV9 and TRBJ1-5; D not resolved. The specimen was peripheral blood, collected from a patient treated with photon-based radiotherapy. The CDR3 DNA reads TGTGCCAGCGGACGGCTCAATCAGCCCCAGCATTTT. It specifies CASGRLNQPQHF.